These 17 T cell receptor beta chains were all obtained from the same sample, sequenced in a study of blood T cell repertoires in COVID-19. The data were produced by immunoSEQ multiplex PCR, yet TCRdb's version contains in-frame clones alone and is incomplete. In the table there are under 400,000 clones, roughly 88% of which are singletons. The sample consisted of peripheral blood. Receptors originate from a woman aged 25 to 39 with COVID-19, enrolled during active disease.

The J gene is TRBJ2-1, the V gene TRBV11-2; TRBD2 agrees at 7 bases. Germline V gene sequence: CDR1 SGHAT, CDR2 FQNNGV. The V gene end was trimmed by 2 bases and the J gene end by 5 bases; junction bases not matched to a gene: 6. This CDR3 has 15 amino acids. The DNA for the CDR3 is TGTGCCAGCAGCTTATTGGCGGGGGAAAACAATGAGCAGTTCTTC. Protein: CASSLLAGENNEQFF.

The rearrangement joins TRBV7-8 to TRBJ2-4, with a tentative D call TRBD2 (7 bases). The germline V gene has CDR1 SGHVS and CDR2 FQNEAQ. V lost 7 bases, J lost 4 bases, and 20 bases lay in between. The CDR3 is 16 amino acids. This chain's CDR3 is CASTSVRGGLKNIQYF. CDR3 nucleotide sequence: TGTGCCAGCACTTCGGTGAGGGGGGGGCTAAAAAACATTCAGTACTTC. The complete variable domain, with remaining parts taken from reference TRBV7-8 and TRBJ2-4, reads GAGVSQSPRYKVAKRGQDVALRCDPISGHVSLFWYQQALGQGPEFLTYFQNEAQLDKSGLPSDRFFAERPEGSVSTLKIQRTQQEDSAVYLCASTSVRGGLKNIQYFGAGTRLSVL.

The V gene is TRBV4-1, the J gene TRBJ2-1, with 10 positions matching TRBD2. The V gene end was trimmed by 2 bases and the J gene end by 7 bases; junction bases not matched to a gene: 2. This CDR3 has 14 amino acids. Germline V lookup: CDR1 MGHRA, CDR2 YSYEKL. The CDR3 loop is CASSQTSGENEQFF. Written as DNA, the CDR3 is TGCGCCAGCAGCCAAACTAGCGGGGAGAATGAGCAGTTCTTC.

V gene TRBV5-1 combines with J gene TRBJ2-7, with 13 bases identical to TRBD2. The CDR3 spans 15 residues. The trim removed 4 bases at V and 4 bases at J, leaving 5 bases unmatched. From germline, CDR1 is SGHRS and CDR2 YFSETQ. Here the CDR3 DNA reads TGCGCCAGCAGCCTGACTAGCGGGGGGCCTTACGAGCAGTACTTC. Amino acid sequence: CASSLTSGGPYEQYF.

The rearrangement links TRBV18 to TRBJ2-5, with 9 bases fitting TRBD1. Germline V CDR1 and CDR2: KGHSH, LQKENI. This CDR3 is 16 amino acids long. Trimming cost V 3 bases and J 1 base; bases outside gene matches: 6. The CDR3 reads CASSPGTGRAQETQYF. The CDR3 coding sequence is TGTGCCAGCTCACCCGGGACAGGGAGGGCCCAAGAGACCCAGTACTTC. Together with reference TRBV18 and TRBJ2-5, the CDR3 gives the full variable domain: NAGVMQNPRHLVRRRGQEARLRCSPMKGHSHVYWYRQLPEEGLKFMVYLQKENIIDESGMPKERFSAEFPKEGPSILRIQQVVRGDSAAYFCASSPGTGRAQETQYFGPGTRLLVL.

The chain joins TRBV5-1 to TRBJ1-6; D ambiguous. Trimming removed 4 bases from V and 9 bases from J, with 14 bases in between. CDR1 and CDR2 from the germline V gene are SGHRS and YFSETQ. The CDR3 is made up of 14 amino acids. CDR3 residues: CASSREGRSSPLHF. The CDR3 nucleotides read TGCGCCAGCAGCCGGGAGGGTCGTAGTTCACCCCTCCACTTT.

The rearrangement joins TRBV19 to TRBJ1-4; perhaps TRBD1 as D (6 bases). Trimming took off 8 bases at V and 6 bases at J, with 16 bases between the two ends. The CDR3 contains 14 residues. Germline V gives CDR1 LNHDA, CDR2 SQIVND (reference sequence). The CDR3 region has the DNA TGTGCCAGTGCATCAGGGGCGGTGGATGAAAAACTGTTTTTT. Protein product: CASASGAVDEKLFF.

This chain uses TRBV10-3 with TRBJ1-5; a possible D gene is TRBD1 (5 bases). Germline V CDR1 and CDR2: ENHRY, SYGVKD. The CDR3 spans 13 residues. V lost 3 bases and J 7 bases, leaving 10 bases between the germline ends. CDR3 nucleotides: TGTGCCATCAGTGACCAGGGCAGGCAGCCCCAGCATTTT. Protein: CAISDQGRQPQHF.

The gene calls are TRBV6-5 and TRBJ2-2, with D tentatively TRBD2 (5 bases). This CDR3 spans 14 amino acids. Trimming pared 7 bases from V and 5 bases from J, leaving 14 bases between. The germline CDR1 and CDR2 sequences are MNHEY and SVGAGI. The CDR3 region has the DNA TGTGCCAGCACGTTCAACGGGAATACCGGGGAGCTGTTTTTT. Protein: CASTFNGNTGELFF.

This chain links TRBV5-1 with TRBJ2-1; TRBD1 agrees at 8 bases. This CDR3 comprises 14 residues. The V segment lost 4 bases and the J segment 7 bases; nucleotides outside the gene matches: 7. Germline V gene sequence: CDR1 SGHRS, CDR2 YFSETQ. The CDR3 nucleotides read TGCGCCAGCAGCCGGGACAGGTTTGGTAATGAGCAGTTCTTC. Translating it yields CASSRDRFGNEQFF.

This clone was seen only a few times. V usage is TRBV7-3 and J usage is TRBJ2-2, with 9 bases lining up with TRBD1. The germline V gene has CDR1 SGHTA and CDR2 FQGTGA. This CDR3 is 16 amino acids long. Unmatched junction bases numbered 8, after V lost 5 bases and J lost 4 bases. CDR3 sequence: CASSPPGQGVTGELFF. The DNA of the CDR3 is TGTGCCAGCAGCCCTCCGGGACAGGGAGTCACCGGGGAGCTGTTTTTT.

In its sample, this clone was seen once. The chain recombines TRBV7-8 with TRBJ1-5; 9 bases line up with TRBD1. CDR1 and CDR2 (germline): SGHVS, FQNEAQ. There are 15 residues in the CDR3. V trimming: 3 bases; J trimming: 5 bases; junction bases outside the gene matches: 5. As DNA, the CDR3 is TGTGCCAGCAGCTTTTACAGGGGGCGCGATCAGCCCCAGCATTTT. Protein: CASSFYRGRDQPQHF.

The rearrangement links TRBV5-5 to TRBJ1-5; 7 nucleotides agree with TRBD1. This CDR3 is 16 amino acids long. V lost 4 bases, J lost 7 bases, and 14 bases stayed unmatched. In germline, CDR1 is SGHKS, CDR2 YYEKEE (reference sequence). CDR3 nucleotides: TGTGCCAGCAGCCCTCGCGACCACAGGGGAGGACAGCCCCAGCATTTT. Protein sequence: CASSPRDHRGGQPQHF.

The chain combines TRBV7-2 with TRBJ1-2; no clear D gene. Germline V gene lookup returns CDR1 SGHTA and CDR2 FQGNSA. This CDR3 has 15 amino acids. The ends were cut back, 4 bases at V and 4 bases at J, with 16 bases in the middle. CDR3 loop: CASSSGAPPIYGYTF. The CDR3 bases are TGTGCCAGCAGCTCCGGAGCGCCGCCAATCTATGGCTACACCTTC. Using reference TRBV7-2 and TRBJ1-2 for the parts outside the CDR3, the full variable domain is GAGVSQSPSNKVTEKGKDVELRCDPISGHTALYWYRQSLGQGLEFLIYFQGNSAPDKSGLPSDRFSAERTGGSVSTLTIQRTQQEDSAVYLCASSSGAPPIYGYTFGSGTRLTVV.

For the CDR3, the DNA is TGTGCCAGCGTCGGGGGCTACGAGCAGTACTTC. Its translation: CASVGGYEQYF. This chain links TRBV5-5 with TRBJ2-7; D perhaps matches TRBD2 (6 bases). The CDR3 totals 11 residues. Trimming shortened V by 7 bases and J by 3 bases, and 8 bases separated the two germline ends. The germline V gene has CDR1 SGHKS and CDR2 YYEKEE (reference sequence).

This clone was detected only once. The rearrangement links TRBV11-3 to TRBJ2-3; unclear D gene. The V end lost 0 bases, the J end lost 3 bases, and 4 bases lay between the germline ends. Germline values: CDR1 SGHNT, CDR2 YENEEA. This CDR3 spans 13 amino acids. The CDR3 nucleotides are TGTGCCAGCAGCTTAGATACTACAGATACGCAGTATTTT. This translates into CASSLDTTDTQYF.

The chain has TRBV19 and TRBJ1-5, with 8 bases lining up with TRBD1. V lost 9 bases, J lost 6 bases, and 10 bases stayed unmatched. This CDR3 contains 14 residues. Germline V gene sequence: CDR1 LNHDA, CDR2 SQIVND (reference sequence). This chain's CDR3 is CASQDRVRGQPQHF. In DNA, the CDR3 is TGTGCCAGCCAGGACAGGGTCCGGGGTCAGCCCCAGCATTTT.